This passage covers 32 T cell receptor beta chains from one sample sequenced in a study of beta chain features in type 1 diabetes. All of the isolated RNA was reverse transcribed, so expressed TCRB transcripts were sequenced. Clones were sequenced by immunoSEQ multiplex PCR, and TCRdb holds only the in-frame ones, with some missing. Of fewer than 350,000 clones in the sample, around 19% were seen once. Sequencing was carried out using naive CD4+ T cells from blood. These receptors were obtained from a woman aged 18-29 years in good health.

V is TRBV4-1 and J is TRBJ2-5; TRBD2 might be the D (5 bases). The CDR3 is 13 residues long. Trimming removed 1 base at V and 5 bases at J, with 8 bases between. CDR1 and CDR2 from the germline V gene are MGHRA and YSYEKL. The CDR3 sequence is CASSQVSVETQYF. For the CDR3, the DNA is TGCGCCAGCAGCCAAGTTAGCGTTGAGACCCAGTACTTC.

The sample holds a few counts of this clone. This chain links TRBV7-9 with TRBJ1-4; D is uncertain. V was cut by 4 bases and J by 7 bases, with 7 bases left in between. Germline V gene sequence: CDR1 SEHNR, CDR2 FQNEAQ (reference sequence). This CDR3 spans 12 amino acids. In nucleotides, the CDR3 is TGTGCCAGCAGCTCAGCGGCTGAAAAACTGTTTTTT. Its translation is CASSSAAEKLFF.

This clone was detected only a few times. This chain connects TRBV11-2 to TRBJ1-5, with D possibly matching TRBD1 (6 bases). The germline CDR1 and CDR2 sequences are SGHAT and FQNNGV. CDR3 size: 16 residues. Trimming removed 6 bases at V and 7 bases at J, with 22 bases between. CDR3 sequence: CASSPGGQGIGQPQHF. CDR3 nucleotides: TGTGCCAGCAGTCCCGGCGGGCAGGGGATTGGACAGCCCCAGCATTTT.

The chain combines TRBV19 with TRBJ2-5; TRBD1 might be the D (6 bases). Trimming left V 5 bases short and J 4 bases short, with 17 bases between. CDR1 and CDR2 (germline): LNHDA, SQIVND (reference sequence). This CDR3 contains 15 residues. The CDR3, as DNA: TGTGCCAGTAGTGGTTACAGGGCCGAAGGAGAGACCCAGTACTTC. The encoded protein is CASSGYRAEGETQYF.

Comments on this clone: Other DNA sequences in this sample translate to the same CDR3. The chain joins TRBV5-1 to TRBJ1-6; 7 bases are a match to TRBD1. This CDR3 region has 14 residues. J gave up 7 bases and V 0 bases, and 1 base lay outside the gene matches. The germline V gene encodes CDR1 SGHRS and CDR2 YFSETQ. The CDR3: CASSLGQGNSPLHF. The CDR3 DNA is TGCGCCAGCAGCTTGGGACAGGGAAATTCACCCCTCCACTTT.

This chain uses TRBV29-1 with TRBJ2-5; TRBD2 agrees at 12 bases. Unmatched junction bases numbered 12, after V lost 2 bases and J lost 5 bases. Germline V gene lookup returns CDR1 SQVTM and CDR2 ANQGSEA. CDR3 length: 17 residues. The CDR3 here is CSVEKGTSGRSGETQYF. The CDR3 DNA is TGCAGCGTTGAAAAGGGAACTAGCGGGAGGTCTGGCGAGACCCAGTACTTC.

The chain couples TRBV20-1 to TRBJ2-7; D is perhaps TRBD2 (5 bases). Trimming took 6 bases from V and 7 from J, leaving 13 bases between them. Germline V gene sequence: CDR1 DFQATT, CDR2 SNEGSKA (reference sequence). The CDR3 runs to 11 residues. The CDR3 protein is CSAHLLEEQYF. The CDR3 DNA is TGCAGTGCCCACTTACTAGAGGAGCAGTACTTC.

A few counts support this clone. The gene calls are TRBV10-3 and TRBJ2-7; D gene unclear. Trimming shortened V by 5 bases and J by 3 bases, and 5 bases separated the two germline ends. The CDR3 length is 11 residues. The germline V gene encodes CDR1 ENHRY and CDR2 SYGVKD. CDR3 loop: CAISSLYEQYF. CDR3 sequence (DNA): TGTGCCATCAGTTCCCTCTACGAGCAGTACTTC.

This clone came up a few times. V is TRBV7-2 and J is TRBJ1-2; the match to TRBD1 covers 8 bases. Germline trimming cut 5 bases from V and 1 base from J; bases unmatched to any gene: 6. Germline-derived CDR1 and CDR2 are SGHTA and FQGNSA. This CDR3 has 15 amino acids. The DNA for the CDR3 is TGTGCCAGCAGCCAGAGACAGGGGAGTAACTATGGCTACACCTTC. Translating gives CASSQRQGSNYGYTF.

The chain joins TRBV7-2 to TRBJ2-7, with 7 bases lining up with TRBD1. Trimming took 2 bases from V and 3 from J; bases not matched to a gene: 4. This CDR3 is built from 14 residues. The germline V gene has CDR1 SGHTA and CDR2 FQGNSA. The CDR3 protein is CASSLSGTVYEQYF. The CDR3 region has the DNA TGTGCCAGCAGCTTATCCGGGACAGTCTACGAGCAGTACTTC.

A few counts support this clone. CDR3 sequence reads: CASSQSSPDTQYF. CDR3 DNA: TGTGCCAGCAGCCAAAGCTCTCCCGATACGCAGTATTTT. V gene TRBV14 combines with J gene TRBJ2-3; D is unresolved. V was clipped by 2 bases and J by 6 bases, with 9 bases between them. Germline CDR1 reads SGHDN; CDR2 reads FVKESK. This CDR3 comprises 13 residues.

The chain has TRBV30 and TRBJ1-5; D unresolved. This CDR3 is built from 14 residues. In germline, CDR1 is GTSNPN, CDR2 SVGIG (reference sequence). V was trimmed by 0 bases and J by 2 bases, leaving 8 bases between them. The CDR3 loop is CAWSVTNGNQPQHF. CDR3 DNA sequence: TGTGCCTGGAGTGTTACAAACGGCAATCAGCCCCAGCATTTT.

The genes are TRBV5-1 and TRBJ2-7; TRBD2 aligns across 7 bases. The germline V gene encodes CDR1 SGHRS and CDR2 YFSETQ. The CDR3 is made up of 15 amino acids. The ends lost 4 bases at V and 2 bases at J; junction bases unmatched: 9. CDR3 DNA sequence: TGCGCCAGCAGCCTAGGGGCGGGAGTGGCCTACGAGCAGTACTTC. Protein: CASSLGAGVAYEQYF.

V and J are TRBV7-2 and TRBJ2-5; 7 bases are a match to TRBD1. This CDR3 has 16 amino acids. Losses at the gene ends were 1 base for V and 5 bases for J; bases not matched to a gene: 10. Germline-derived CDR1 and CDR2 are SGHTA and FQGNSA. The chain's CDR3 is CASSLVATGVWETQYF. In nucleotides, the CDR3 is TGTGCCAGCAGCTTAGTAGCAACAGGGGTATGGGAGACCCAGTACTTC.

This clone has a single count. The rearrangement uses TRBV19 and TRBJ1-5, with TRBD1 matching over 9 bases. The CDR3 runs 18 residues. CDR1 and CDR2 (germline): LNHDA, SQIVND (reference sequence). Unmatched junction bases numbered 12, after V lost 5 bases and J lost 1 base. In nucleotides, the CDR3 is TGTGCCAGTAGTCTCGGGCCGTGGGGACAGGGAAGCAATCAGCCCCAGCATTTT. Translation gives CASSLGPWGQGSNQPQHF.

This clone turned up a few times. The genes are TRBV29-1 and TRBJ1-1, with a tentative D call TRBD1 (5 bases). Trimming took 2 bases from V and 6 from J, leaving 16 bases between them. The CDR3 is 14 amino acids. Per germline, CDR1 SQVTM and CDR2 ANQGSEA. CDR3 protein: CSVESGPGRAEAFF. The CDR3 region has the DNA TGCAGCGTTGAATCGGGCCCCGGCAGGGCTGAAGCTTTCTTT. Together with reference TRBV29-1 and TRBJ1-1, the CDR3 gives the full variable domain: SAVISQKPSRDICQRGTSLTIQCQVDSQVTMMFWYRQQPGQSLTLIATANQGSEATYESGFVIDKFPISRPNLTFSTLTVSNMSPEDSSIYLCSVESGPGRAEAFFGQGTRLTVV.

The chain uses TRBV27 and TRBJ1-4; 10 bases are a match to TRBD1. The CDR3 has 16 residues. Unmatched junction bases numbered 9, after V lost 4 bases and J lost 7 bases. Per the germline V gene, CDR1 is MNHEY and CDR2 is SMNVEV (reference sequence). This CDR3 reads CASSSTGGQGSEKLFF. The CDR3 nucleotides are TGTGCCAGCAGTTCGACTGGGGGACAGGGGAGTGAAAAACTGTTTTTT.

This chain links TRBV13 with TRBJ2-1; tentatively, D is TRBD1 (5 bases). The CDR3 runs to 20 residues. Germline lookup yields CDR1 PRHDT and CDR2 FYEKMQ (reference sequence). The V gene lost 5 bases and the J gene lost 8 bases, with 34 bases spanning the gap. CDR3 DNA sequence: TGTGCCAGCAGCCCGACTCAGGGATATCTCAAGGAGACTTCCCAAGATGAGCAGTTCTTC. Translated: CASSPTQGYLKETSQDEQFF. The full variable domain, completed using reference TRBV13 and TRBJ2-1, is AAGVIQSPRHLIKEKRETATLKCYPIPRHDTVYWYQQGPGQDPQFLISFYEKMQSDKGSIPDRFSAQQFSDYHSELNMSSLELGDSALYFCASSPTQGYLKETSQDEQFFGPGTRLTVL.

The V and J genes are TRBV5-1 and TRBJ1-5; the D gene is possibly TRBD1 (6 bases). Germline V gene lookup returns CDR1 SGHRS and CDR2 YFSETQ. Deletions cut 3 bases from V and 3 bases from J, with 10 bases between. The CDR3 length is 14 residues. CDR3 nucleotides: TGCGCCAGCAGCTCCGGACAGCCCAATCAGCCCCAGCATTTT. Translated, it gives CASSSGQPNQPQHF.

CDR3 region: CASSPRDGTEAFF. The DNA of the CDR3 is TGTGCCAGCTCACCAAGAGATGGCACTGAAGCTTTCTTT. The chain uses TRBV18 and TRBJ1-1; D is unclear. V lost 2 bases to trimming and J lost 4 bases, with 8 bases between them. Per the germline V gene, CDR1 is KGHSH and CDR2 is LQKENI. The CDR3 is 13 amino acids.

This clone was recorded a few times. This chain links TRBV29-1 with TRBJ1-4, with 10 bases aligning to TRBD1. Per germline, CDR1 SQVTM and CDR2 ANQGSEA. The CDR3 covers 17 residues. Losses at the gene ends were 0 bases for V and 6 bases for J; bases not matched to a gene: 10. CDR3 region: CSVEERSSGTGDEKLFF. CDR3 DNA sequence: TGCAGCGTTGAAGAACGGTCCTCCGGGACAGGGGATGAAAAACTGTTTTTT.

The chain is built from TRBV5-1 and TRBJ2-5, with 9 bases lining up with TRBD2. The J segment lost 3 bases and the V segment lost 4 bases, leaving 10 bases of the junction unmatched. CDR3 length: 16 residues. Per the germline V gene, CDR1 is SGHRS and CDR2 is YFSETQ. CDR3 in DNA: TGCGCCAGCAGCGGCGGGGCGGGAGGGTCGAAAGAGACCCAGTACTTC. This sequence encodes CASSGGAGGSKETQYF.

The rearrangement joins TRBV9 to TRBJ1-6; D gene unclear. This CDR3 spans 14 amino acids. Trimming pared 2 bases from V and 8 bases from J, leaving 11 bases between. CDR1 is SGDLS and CDR2 is YYNGEE in the germline V gene. CDR3 in DNA: TGTGCCAGCAGCGTTGGGCTTCCCTATTCACCCCTCCACTTT. Translating gives CASSVGLPYSPLHF. Together with reference TRBV9 and TRBJ1-6, the CDR3 gives the full variable domain: DSGVTQTPKHLITATGQRVTLRCSPRSGDLSVYWYQQSLDQGLQFLIQYYNGEERAKGNILERFSAQQFPDLHSELNLSSLELGDSALYFCASSVGLPYSPLHFGNGTRLTVT.

The chain joins TRBV2 to TRBJ2-6; 10 bases map to TRBD1. The CDR3 sequence is 17 residues long. After removal of 7 bases from V and 0 bases from J, the junction contained 6 bases not matched to a gene. The V gene's germline CDR1 is SNHLY and CDR2 FYNNEI. CDR3 nucleotides: TGTGCCAGCACTCCGGGACAGGGGTACTCTGGGGCCAACGTCCTGACTTTC. Protein product: CASTPGQGYSGANVLTF.

This clone was recorded a few times. Other nucleotide sequences in the sample specify the same CDR3. This CDR3 reads CSVEGTGGYEQYF. In DNA, the CDR3 is TGCAGCGTTGAGGGGACAGGGGGTTACGAGCAGTACTTC. The chain carries TRBV29-1 and TRBJ2-7, with 11 bases lining up with TRBD1. V lost 3 bases and J lost 4; bases outside the gene matches: 2. The germline V gene encodes CDR1 SQVTM and CDR2 ANQGSEA. The CDR3 spans 13 residues.

In its sample, this clone was seen a few times. The chain uses TRBV10-3 and TRBJ2-7; TRBD1 aligns across 7 bases. The CDR3 length is 13 residues. CDR1 is ENHRY and CDR2 is SYGVKD in the germline V gene. V lost 5 bases and J lost 2; bases outside the gene matches: 3. DNA of the CDR3: TGTGCCATCAGTCAACAGGGGCCCTACGAGCAGTACTTC. The encoded protein is CAISQQGPYEQYF.

This clone has more than one count but fewer than ten. The V call is TRBV13, the J call TRBJ2-7; TRBD1 might be the D (6 bases). The CDR3 spans 16 residues. CDR1 is PRHDT and CDR2 is FYEKMQ in the germline V gene (reference sequence). V lost 4 bases, J lost 0 bases, and 16 bases lay in between. The CDR3 bases are TGTGCCAGCAGCTCCCCGGACAGTGGTAACTCCTACGAGCAGTACTTC. Amino acid sequence: CASSSPDSGNSYEQYF.

The chain employs TRBV18 and TRBJ2-4; a weak D match, TRBD2 (7 bases). The CDR3 runs to 17 residues. V gave up 2 bases and J gave up 1 base, with 15 bases separating them. Per germline, CDR1 KGHSH and CDR2 LQKENI. The DNA of the CDR3 is TGTGCCAGCTCACCAATTGGGGGGGGCGCTGCCAAAAACATTCAGTACTTC. This codes for CASSPIGGGAAKNIQYF.

The chain uses TRBV29-1 and TRBJ2-7; TRBD1 agrees at 10 bases. Germline CDR1 SQVTM, CDR2 ANQGSEA. V lost 0 bases to trimming and J lost 2 bases; unmatched junction nucleotides: 1. The CDR3 contains 14 residues. CDR3 coding DNA: TGCAGCGTTGAAGAAGGGACAGGGGCCTACGAGCAGTACTTC. Translation gives CSVEEGTGAYEQYF.

This clone was seen a few times. The CDR3 sequence is CASSVQTVTNQPQHF. In DNA form, the CDR3 reads TGTGCCAGCAGTGTACAGACAGTAACCAATCAGCCCCAGCATTTT. This chain uses TRBV2 with TRBJ1-5; D is possibly TRBD1 (5 bases). V lost 4 bases and J 3 bases, leaving 13 bases between the germline ends. From germline, CDR1 is SNHLY and CDR2 FYNNEI. This CDR3 is 15 amino acids long.

The J gene is TRBJ2-1, the V gene TRBV6-6; D gene ambiguous. Trimming removed 5 bases from V and 2 bases from J, with 10 bases in between. Germline assignment: CDR1 MNHNY and CDR2 SVGAGI (reference sequence). CDR3 length: 14 amino acids. CDR3 sequence reads: CASSQLSTYNEQFF. CDR3 DNA: TGTGCCAGCAGTCAACTGAGTACCTACAATGAGCAGTTCTTC.

Regarding this clone: The identical CDR3 is also encoded by other nucleotide sequences in the sample. The chain couples TRBV18 to TRBJ1-4, with 7 bases lining up with TRBD1. This CDR3 contains 13 residues. The junction had 3 bases not matched to a gene; V was cut back by 3 bases and J by 8 bases. From germline, CDR1 is KGHSH and CDR2 LQKENI. CDR3 amino acids: CASSPRGNEKLFF. CDR3 coding DNA: TGTGCCAGCTCACCCAGGGGGAACGAAAAACTGTTTTTT.